These T cell receptor beta chains were read from a single sample in a study of blood T cell repertoires in COVID-19. Method: immunoSEQ multiplex PCR; TCRdb's copy keeps in-frame clones and lacks some. In the table there are roughly 200,000 clones, around 90% of which are singletons. Sequencing used PBMCs or T cells enriched from blood (not recorded which). Every receptor here comes from a man aged 25-40 years who had recovered from COVID-19. CDR3s include the opening cysteine and the closing phenylalanine or tryptophan. Fields, in order: V gene, D gene, J gene, clone size, CDR3 protein, CDR3 DNA. D genes are given only for firm matches. Not every row has a clone size; where given, it reads once, few, many or a size class.

V gene: TRBV5-1
D gene: TRBD1
J gene: TRBJ2-1
clone size: NA
CDR3 protein: CASRTGNEQFF
CDR3 DNA: TGCGCCAGTAGGACAGGGAATGAGCAGTTCTTC

V gene: TRBV12-3/TRBV12-4
D gene: NA
J gene: TRBJ1-2
clone size: NA
CDR3 protein: CASSFRLLYGYTF
CDR3 DNA: TGTGCCAGCAGTTTTCGTCTCCTCTATGGCTACACCTTC

V gene: TRBV6-2/TRBV6-3
D gene: NA
J gene: TRBJ1-5
clone size: NA
CDR3 protein: CASSKTSGGNQPQHF
CDR3 DNA: TGTGCCAGCAGCAAGACCTCAGGGGGCAATCAGCCCCAGCATTTT

V gene: TRBV7-9
D gene: TRBD2
J gene: TRBJ2-7
clone size: NA
CDR3 protein: CASSRGLAVYEQYF
CDR3 DNA: TGTGCCAGCAGCCGAGGACTAGCGGTCTACGAGCAGTACTTC

V gene: TRBV19
D gene: NA
J gene: TRBJ2-2
clone size: NA
CDR3 protein: CASSISVGRQAGELFF
CDR3 DNA: TGTGCCAGTAGTATATCGGTAGGACGACAGGCCGGGGAGCTGTTTTTT

V gene: TRBV7-9
D gene: NA
J gene: TRBJ2-7
clone size: NA
CDR3 protein: CASSSLGGAHLEQYF
CDR3 DNA: TGTGCCAGCAGCTCCCTCGGCGGGGCCCATTTGGAGCAGTACTTC

V gene: TRBV19
D gene: TRBD2
J gene: TRBJ2-7
clone size: NA
CDR3 protein: CASSPASGMSFEQYF
CDR3 DNA: TGTGCCAGTAGTCCCGCTAGCGGGATGTCGTTCGAGCAGTACTTC

V gene: TRBV23-1
D gene: TRBD1
J gene: TRBJ1-4
clone size: NA
CDR3 protein: CASSPGTGDNEKLFF
CDR3 DNA: TGCGCCAGCAGTCCAGGGACAGGTGACAATGAAAAACTGTTTTTT

V gene: TRBV10-2
D gene: TRBD1
J gene: TRBJ2-3
clone size: NA
CDR3 protein: CASSGGQGITDTQYF
CDR3 DNA: TGCGCCAGCAGTGGGGGACAGGGAATCACAGATACGCAGTATTTT

V gene: TRBV2
D gene: NA
J gene: TRBJ2-7
clone size: NA
CDR3 protein: CASSEDSRSFYEQYF
CDR3 DNA: TGTGCCAGCAGTGAGGACAGCCGTTCCTTCTACGAGCAGTACTTC

V gene: TRBV15
D gene: TRBD1
J gene: TRBJ1-2
clone size: NA
CDR3 protein: CATSRGGQLHGYTF
CDR3 DNA: TGTGCCACCAGCAGGGGGGGACAGCTCCATGGCTACACCTTC

V gene: TRBV18
D gene: NA
J gene: TRBJ2-3
clone size: NA
CDR3 protein: CASSPIAGAFTDTQYF
CDR3 DNA: TGTGCCAGCTCACCAATTGCAGGGGCCTTCACAGATACGCAGTATTTT

V gene: TRBV27
D gene: TRBD1
J gene: TRBJ1-2
clone size: NA
CDR3 protein: CASSSRAGGDGYTF
CDR3 DNA: TGTGCCAGCAGTTCCCGAGCAGGGGGAGATGGCTACACCTTC

V gene: TRBV6-2/TRBV6-3
D gene: TRBD1
J gene: TRBJ1-5
clone size: NA
CDR3 protein: CASSPQGAGSNQPQHF
CDR3 DNA: TGTGCCAGCAGCCCACAGGGGGCAGGGAGCAATCAGCCCCAGCATTTT

V gene: TRBV7-9
D gene: NA
J gene: TRBJ1-2
clone size: NA
CDR3 protein: CASSPVGHTYGYTF
CDR3 DNA: TGTGCCAGCAGCCCAGTGGGACACACCTATGGCTACACCTTC

V gene: TRBV4-1
D gene: NA
J gene: TRBJ1-3
clone size: NA
CDR3 protein: CASSPGRVEGNTIYF
CDR3 DNA: TGCGCCAGCAGCCCCGGGAGGGTGGAGGGAAACACCATATATTTT

V gene: TRBV21-1
D gene: NA
J gene: TRBJ2-1
clone size: NA
CDR3 protein: CARTSGGQFF
CDR3 DNA: TGTGCCAGGACTAGCGGGGGGCAGTTCTTC

V gene: TRBV24-1
D gene: NA
J gene: TRBJ2-7
clone size: NA
CDR3 protein: CATSDAAGAQSEQYF
CDR3 DNA: TGTGCCACCAGTGATGCGGCTGGGGCGCAAAGCGAGCAGTACTTC

V gene: TRBV2
D gene: NA
J gene: TRBJ1-4
clone size: NA
CDR3 protein: CASKVNSPNEKLFF
CDR3 DNA: TGTGCCAGCAAGGTCAACAGCCCAAATGAAAAACTGTTTTTT

V gene: TRBV5-4
D gene: NA
J gene: TRBJ1-4
clone size: NA
CDR3 protein: CASSLSGEESEKLFF
CDR3 DNA: TGTGCCAGCAGCTTGAGCGGGGAAGAAAGTGAAAAACTGTTTTTT

V gene: TRBV4-2
D gene: NA
J gene: TRBJ2-3
clone size: NA
CDR3 protein: CASSQAVTQYF
CDR3 DNA: TGTGCCAGCAGCCAAGCAGTCACGCAGTATTTT

V gene: TRBV7-2
D gene: TRBD2
J gene: TRBJ2-1
clone size: NA
CDR3 protein: CASSLGGSGKYNEQFF
CDR3 DNA: TGTGCCAGCAGCTTAGGGGGTAGCGGGAAATACAATGAGCAGTTCTTC

V gene: TRBV12-3/TRBV12-4
D gene: TRBD2
J gene: TRBJ2-1
clone size: NA
CDR3 protein: CGSGRGVNEQFF
CDR3 DNA: TGTGGGAGCGGGAGGGGGGTCAATGAGCAGTTCTTC

V gene: TRBV4-1
D gene: NA
J gene: TRBJ1-5
clone size: once
CDR3 protein: CASSRGEHSNQPQHF
CDR3 DNA: TGCGCCAGCAGCCGGGGAGAGCATAGCAATCAGCCCCAGCATTTT

V gene: TRBV11-3
D gene: NA
J gene: TRBJ2-3
clone size: NA
CDR3 protein: CASSLGSLTDTQYF
CDR3 DNA: TGTGCCAGCAGCTTGGGCAGCCTCACAGATACGCAGTATTTT

V gene: TRBV11-2
D gene: TRBD2
J gene: TRBJ2-5
clone size: NA
CDR3 protein: CASSLTSGLQETQYF
CDR3 DNA: TGTGCCAGCAGCTTGACTAGCGGGCTCCAAGAGACCCAGTACTTC

V gene: TRBV7-2
D gene: TRBD1
J gene: TRBJ1-6
clone size: NA
CDR3 protein: CASSSRTGANSPLHF
CDR3 DNA: TGTGCCAGCAGCTCGAGGACAGGGGCCAATTCACCCCTCCACTTT

V gene: TRBV7-9
D gene: NA
J gene: TRBJ2-1
clone size: NA
CDR3 protein: CASSLRQGNYNEQFF
CDR3 DNA: TGTGCCAGCAGCTTAAGGCAGGGAAACTACAATGAGCAGTTCTTC

V gene: TRBV4-1
D gene: TRBD1
J gene: TRBJ1-5
clone size: NA
CDR3 protein: CASSLTPRDRPLRPQHF
CDR3 DNA: TGCGCCAGCAGCCTCACCCCACGGGACAGGCCTCTAAGGCCCCAGCATTTT

V gene: TRBV5-1
D gene: TRBD2
J gene: TRBJ2-1
clone size: NA
CDR3 protein: CATEREGNEQFF
CDR3 DNA: TGCGCCACAGAGCGGGAGGGGAATGAGCAGTTCTTC

V gene: TRBV6-2/TRBV6-3
D gene: NA
J gene: TRBJ1-5
clone size: NA
CDR3 protein: CASSYLIPGQRPPSNQPQHF
CDR3 DNA: TGTGCCAGCAGTTATTTAATACCCGGACAGCGACCCCCTAGCAATCAGCCCCAGCATTTT

V gene: TRBV5-1
D gene: TRBD1
J gene: TRBJ2-7
clone size: NA
CDR3 protein: CASSRTGGTYEQYF
CDR3 DNA: TGCGCCAGCAGCCGGACAGGCGGAACCTACGAGCAGTACTTC

V gene: TRBV5-1
D gene: TRBD1
J gene: TRBJ1-6
clone size: NA
CDR3 protein: CASSRDRAENSPLHF
CDR3 DNA: TGCGCCAGCAGCCGGGACAGGGCCGAAAATTCACCCCTCCACTTT

V gene: TRBV4-1
D gene: NA
J gene: TRBJ1-4
clone size: NA
CDR3 protein: CASSERIPTNEKLFF
CDR3 DNA: TGCGCCAGCAGCGAGAGGATCCCAACTAATGAAAAACTGTTTTTT

V gene: TRBV24-1
D gene: TRBD1
J gene: TRBJ1-2
clone size: NA
CDR3 protein: CATSDTGQGEGGYTF
CDR3 DNA: TGTGCCACCAGTGATACGGGACAGGGAGAAGGAGGCTACACCTTC

V gene: TRBV5-6
D gene: NA
J gene: TRBJ1-5
clone size: NA
CDR3 protein: CASSLGQNSNQPQHF
CDR3 DNA: TGTGCCAGCAGCTTGGGACAGAATAGCAATCAGCCCCAGCATTTT

V gene: TRBV15
D gene: NA
J gene: TRBJ2-7
clone size: NA
CDR3 protein: CATSSGAGLGLRNRYEQYF
CDR3 DNA: TGTGCCACCAGCAGTGGAGCAGGGTTGGGTCTTCGGAACCGCTACGAGCAGTACTTC

V gene: TRBV5-5
D gene: TRBD2
J gene: TRBJ2-3
clone size: NA
CDR3 protein: CASSLMGGADTQYF
CDR3 DNA: TGTGCCAGCAGCTTGATGGGGGGGGCAGATACGCAGTATTTT

V gene: TRBV10-1
D gene: NA
J gene: TRBJ2-3
clone size: NA
CDR3 protein: CASSDSGPDTQYF
CDR3 DNA: TGCGCCAGCAGTGACAGTGGGCCAGATACGCAGTATTTT

V gene: TRBV9
D gene: NA
J gene: TRBJ1-6
clone size: NA
CDR3 protein: CASSPSSRSPLHF
CDR3 DNA: TGTGCCAGCAGCCCCAGTAGCCGTTCACCCCTCCACTTT

V gene: TRBV5-1
D gene: TRBD1
J gene: TRBJ2-7
clone size: NA
CDR3 protein: CASSLFQGAIDSRIYEQYF
CDR3 DNA: TGCGCCAGCAGCTTGTTTCAGGGGGCGATCGACTCGCGGATCTACGAGCAGTACTTC

V gene: TRBV30
D gene: NA
J gene: TRBJ1-5
clone size: NA
CDR3 protein: CAWSVSGSSNQPQHF
CDR3 DNA: TGTGCCTGGAGTGTTTCAGGGTCTAGCAATCAGCCCCAGCATTTT

V gene: TRBV24-1
D gene: NA
J gene: TRBJ1-5
clone size: NA
CDR3 protein: CATSDPRQDASNQPQHF
CDR3 DNA: TGTGCCACCAGTGATCCTCGACAGGACGCTAGCAATCAGCCCCAGCATTTT

V gene: TRBV4-1
D gene: NA
J gene: TRBJ2-6
clone size: NA
CDR3 protein: CASSQDPGVGANVLTF
CDR3 DNA: TGCGCCAGCAGCCAAGATCCGGGGGTTGGGGCCAACGTCCTGACTTTC

V gene: TRBV5-4
D gene: NA
J gene: TRBJ1-5
clone size: NA
CDR3 protein: CASSPGLVQPQHF
CDR3 DNA: TGTGCCAGCAGCCCGGGACTTGTTCAGCCCCAGCATTTT

V gene: TRBV13
D gene: TRBD2
J gene: TRBJ2-1
clone size: NA
CDR3 protein: CASSSELASYNEQFF
CDR3 DNA: TGTGCCAGCAGCTCAGAACTAGCGAGCTACAATGAGCAGTTCTTC

V gene: TRBV27
D gene: TRBD1
J gene: TRBJ1-5
clone size: NA
CDR3 protein: CASSLLWTGQSQPQHF
CDR3 DNA: TGTGCCAGCAGTTTACTATGGACAGGGCAAAGTCAGCCCCAGCATTTT

V gene: TRBV3-1/TRBV3-2
D gene: NA
J gene: TRBJ1-1
clone size: NA
CDR3 protein: CASSQVAGNTEAFF
CDR3 DNA: TGTGCCAGCAGCCAAGTTGCAGGGAACACTGAAGCTTTCTTT

V gene: TRBV5-7
D gene: TRBD1
J gene: TRBJ2-7
clone size: few
CDR3 protein: CARRRQGDYEQYF
CDR3 DNA: TGTGCCAGACGGAGACAGGGTGACTACGAGCAGTACTTC

V gene: TRBV7-2
D gene: NA
J gene: TRBJ2-4
clone size: NA
CDR3 protein: CASSLGFRATGAKNIQYF
CDR3 DNA: TGTGCCAGCAGCTTAGGGTTTCGAGCGACGGGAGCCAAAAACATTCAGTACTTC